This TCR beta chain was sequenced during a study of neurological immune-mediated disorders. Ten or more counts support this clonotype. The CDR3 totals 16 residues. The germline CDR1 and CDR2 sequences are SGHKS and YYEKEE (reference sequence). V lost 3 bases and J 0 bases, leaving 15 bases between the germline ends. TCRdb recomputed calls from the 5' RACE reads with MiXCR, one row per CDR3 protein. The sample contains around 66,000 distinct CDR3 sequences, roughly 5.5% of which appear only once. This sequence was found in a woman aged 25-40 years with multiple sclerosis. Material for sequencing was PBMCs. The chain couples TRBV5-5 to TRBJ1-1; D uncertain. The CDR3 DNA sequence: TGTGCCAGCAGCTCGAGGGTAATCCTAATGAACACTGAAGCTTTCTTT. Its translation: CASSSRVILMNTEAFF.